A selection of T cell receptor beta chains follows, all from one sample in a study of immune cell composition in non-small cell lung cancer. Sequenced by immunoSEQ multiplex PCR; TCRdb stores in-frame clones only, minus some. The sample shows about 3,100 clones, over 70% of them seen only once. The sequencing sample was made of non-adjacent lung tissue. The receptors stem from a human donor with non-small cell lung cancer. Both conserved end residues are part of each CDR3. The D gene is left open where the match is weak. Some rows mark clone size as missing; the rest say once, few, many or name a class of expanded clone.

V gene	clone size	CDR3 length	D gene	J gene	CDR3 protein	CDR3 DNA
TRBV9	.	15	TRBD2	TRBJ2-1	CASSTSGRNYNEQFF	TGTGCCAGCAGCACTAGCGGGAGGAACTACAATGAGCAGTTCTTC
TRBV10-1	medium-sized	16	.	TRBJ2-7	CASSDGSAGDAYEQYF	TGCGCCAGCAGTGATGGTTCGGCAGGGGATGCCTACGAGCAGTACTTC
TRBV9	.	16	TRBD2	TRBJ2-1	CASSRTGTSGIYEQFF	TGTGCCAGCAGCCGTACCGGGACTAGCGGGATCTATGAGCAGTTCTTC
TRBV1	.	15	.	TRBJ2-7	CTSSQDRLAGNEQYF	TGCACCAGCAGCCAAGATCGACTAGCAGGGAACGAGCAGTACTTC
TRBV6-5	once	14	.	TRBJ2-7	CASSLLSIPYEQYF	TGTGCCAGCAGTTTGCTAAGTATTCCCTACGAGCAGTACTTC
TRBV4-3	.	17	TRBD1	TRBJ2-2	CASSHLGQPMNTGELFF	TGCGCCAGCAGCCACTTGGGACAGCCAATGAACACCGGGGAGCTGTTTTTT
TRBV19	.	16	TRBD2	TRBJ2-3	CASSILAGVRTDTQYF	TGTGCCAGTAGTATTCTAGCGGGGGTTCGCACAGATACGCAGTATTTT
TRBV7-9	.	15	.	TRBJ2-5	CASSPPEGGRETQYF	TGTGCCAGCAGCCCCCCCGAAGGGGGTAGAGAGACCCAGTACTTC
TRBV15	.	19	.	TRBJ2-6	CATSRVAIGGTAGANVLTF	TGTGCCACCAGCAGAGTGGCCATAGGAGGTACGGCTGGGGCCAACGTCCTGACTTTC
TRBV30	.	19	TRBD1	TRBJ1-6	CAWLVPGQGTTTYNSPLHF	TGTGCCTGGTTGGTACCGGGACAGGGGACGACTACCTATAATTCACCCCTCCACTTT
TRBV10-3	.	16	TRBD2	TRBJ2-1	CAISARTSGGANEQFF	TGTGCCATCAGTGCCCGGACTAGCGGGGGGGCCAATGAGCAGTTCTTC
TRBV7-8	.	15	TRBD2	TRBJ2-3	CASSLLAVFTDTQYF	TGTGCCAGCAGCTTACTAGCGGTTTTCACAGATACGCAGTATTTT
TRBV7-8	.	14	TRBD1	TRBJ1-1	CASSLGQANTEAFF	TGTGCCAGCAGCCTGGGACAGGCAAACACTGAAGCTTTCTTT
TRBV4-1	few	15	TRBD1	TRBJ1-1	CASSQQGAGNTEAFF	TGCGCCAGCAGCCAACAGGGGGCCGGTAACACTGAAGCTTTCTTT
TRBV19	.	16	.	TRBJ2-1	CASSRVSVRADNEQFF	TGTGCCAGTAGTAGGGTATCCGTCAGGGCCGACAATGAGCAGTTCTTC
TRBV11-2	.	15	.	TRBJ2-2	CASSLLQGNTGELFF	TGTGCCAGCAGCTTACTTCAGGGAAACACCGGGGAGCTGTTTTTT
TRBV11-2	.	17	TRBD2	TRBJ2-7	CASSPSGISGGRNEQYF	TGTGCCAGCAGCCCCAGCGGAATTTCCGGGGGGAGGAACGAGCAGTACTTC
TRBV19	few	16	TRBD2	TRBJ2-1	CASSLRSQRLAGEQFF	TGTGCCAGTAGCCTCCGGTCCCAAAGACTAGCGGGTGAGCAGTTCTTC
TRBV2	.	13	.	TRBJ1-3	CASSLGLGNTIYF	TGTGCCAGCAGTCTCGGACTTGGAAACACCATATATTTT
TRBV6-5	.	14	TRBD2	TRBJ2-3	CASKTSGATDTQYF	TGTGCCAGCAAGACTAGCGGGGCCACAGATACGCAGTATTTT
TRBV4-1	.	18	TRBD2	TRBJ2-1	CASSHPGLAGALQGEQFF	TGCGCCAGCAGCCACCCGGGGCTAGCGGGGGCCCTACAAGGAGAGCAGTTCTTC
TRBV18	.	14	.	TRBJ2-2	CASSPPRDTGELFF	TGTGCCAGCTCACCACCGCGGGATACCGGGGAGCTGTTTTTT
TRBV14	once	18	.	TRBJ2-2	CASSQEEARDWNTGELFF	TGTGCCAGCAGCCAAGAGGAAGCCCGGGACTGGAACACCGGGGAGCTGTTTTTT
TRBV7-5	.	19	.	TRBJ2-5	CARSLVVRGRAGGGETQYF	TGTGCCAGAAGCTTAGTCGTCAGGGGGAGAGCGGGAGGTGGAGAGACCCAGTACTTC
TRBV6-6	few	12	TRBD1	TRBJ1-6	CATGQGGSPLHF	TGTGCCACCGGACAGGGTGGTTCACCCCTCCACTTT
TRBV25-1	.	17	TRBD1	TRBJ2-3	CASSAPGQPRSTDTQYF	TGTGCCAGCAGTGCCCCGGGACAGCCAAGAAGCACAGATACGCAGTATTTT
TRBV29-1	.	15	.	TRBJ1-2	CSVYNTGPVDYGYTF	TGCAGCGTCTACAACACAGGGCCAGTCGACTATGGCTACACCTTC
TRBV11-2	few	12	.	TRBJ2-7	CASSVQTYEQYF	TGTGCCAGCAGCGTACAGACGTACGAGCAGTACTTC
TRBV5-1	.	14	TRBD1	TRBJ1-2	CASSARQGDYGYTF	TGCGCCAGCAGCGCCCGACAGGGGGACTATGGCTACACCTTC